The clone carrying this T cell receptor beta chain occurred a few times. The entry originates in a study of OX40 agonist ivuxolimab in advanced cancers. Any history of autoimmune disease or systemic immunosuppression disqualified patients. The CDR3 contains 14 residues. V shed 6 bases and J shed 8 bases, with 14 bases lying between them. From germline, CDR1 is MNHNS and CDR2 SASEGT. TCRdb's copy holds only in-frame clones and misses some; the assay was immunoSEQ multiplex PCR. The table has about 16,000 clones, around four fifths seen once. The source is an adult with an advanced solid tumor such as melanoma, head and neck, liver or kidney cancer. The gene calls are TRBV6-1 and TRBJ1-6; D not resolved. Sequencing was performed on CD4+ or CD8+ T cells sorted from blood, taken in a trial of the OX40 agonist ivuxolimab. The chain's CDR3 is CASRFGGIYSPLHF. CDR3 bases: TGTGCCAGCAGGTTTGGCGGAATTTATTCACCCCTCCACTTT.